This TCR beta chain was identified in a study of shared clonotypes between healthy human individuals. General study results and limits: It was observed that 5% to 6.5% of naive CD4 clonotypes were shared across a handful of donors. Naive subsets, compared against memory subsets, generally had larger estimated richness values. Inspection by rarefaction showed sorted-subset sequencing to be incomplete despite large depth.

This clone was recorded once. Its antigen is currently unknown. CDR3 size: 14 residues. With V trimmed by 4 bases and J by 4 bases, 4 bases remained unmatched. The germline V gene has CDR1 KGHSH and CDR2 LQKENI. In the original workflow: ImmunoSEQ yielded junction-only sequences lacking quality scores, so filtering differed. The repertoire was sequenced with immunoSEQ multiplex PCR; TCRdb's copy has only in-frame clones and lacks some. The DNA gave D and trimming, while V, J and clone size come from that table. Altogether 1,500,000 or so clones are present, over 95% being singletons, with the ten largest covering approximately 1%.

The sample consisted of naive CD4+ T cells sorted from blood. Subset described: CD45RA+ positively selected. V and J are TRBV18 and TRBJ1-5, with 7 bases fitting TRBD1. The clonotype was recovered from a man aged 30 to 39 in good health. The CDR3 DNA follows: TGTGCCAGCTCACTCGGGACAGCTAATCAGCCCCAGCATTTT. Amino acids: CASSLGTANQPQHF.